This T cell receptor beta chain appears in the sequencing data of a study of beta chain features in type 1 diabetes. There was one heparinised blood draw per donor, averaging roughly 110 mL. The authors sorted CD4+ naive, central memory, regulatory and stem cell-like memory cells via CD45RO/CCR7/CD25/CD127/CD95/CD27. Each of the sorted populations had a purity greater than 98%. Sequenced material consisted of expressed TCRB transcripts (all of the isolated RNA was reverse transcribed). Profiling relied on immunoSEQ multiplex PCR, and the TCRdb table lists in-frame clones only, not all of them. Of some 150,000 clones listed, roughly 50% are singletons. Germline V gene sequence: CDR1 MGHRA, CDR2 YSYEKL. With 1 base clipped from V and 5 bases from J, the junction kept 8 bases outside the gene matches. The CDR3 length is 17 residues.

The V call is TRBV4-1, the J call TRBJ2-5; 12 nucleotides match TRBD2. Sequencing was performed on Tregs from blood. The clonotype comes from a man younger than 35 in good health. CDR3 amino acids: CASSQGTSGRIIETQYF. The CDR3 DNA sequence: TGCGCCAGCAGCCAAGGAACTAGCGGGAGGATAATTGAGACCCAGTACTTC.